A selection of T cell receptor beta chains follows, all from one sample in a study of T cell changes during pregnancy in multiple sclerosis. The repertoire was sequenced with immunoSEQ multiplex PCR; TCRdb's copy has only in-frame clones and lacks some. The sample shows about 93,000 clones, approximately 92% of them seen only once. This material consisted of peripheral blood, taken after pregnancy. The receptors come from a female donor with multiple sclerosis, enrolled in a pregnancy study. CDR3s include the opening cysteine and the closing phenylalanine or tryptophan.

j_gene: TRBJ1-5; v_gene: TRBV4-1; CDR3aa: CASSQEISIWQPQHF
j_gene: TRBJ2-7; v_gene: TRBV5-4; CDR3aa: CASSLADSYYEQYF
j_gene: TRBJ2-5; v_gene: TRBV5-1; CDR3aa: CASSPGERQTQYF
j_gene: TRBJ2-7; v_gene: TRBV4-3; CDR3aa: CASSQATSPLYEQYF
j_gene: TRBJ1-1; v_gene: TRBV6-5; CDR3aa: CASSYPASGTEAFF
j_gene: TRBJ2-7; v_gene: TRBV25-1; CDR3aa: CASSGFLGQPYEQYF
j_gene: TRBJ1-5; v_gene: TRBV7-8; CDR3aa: CASSLARTGNQPQHF
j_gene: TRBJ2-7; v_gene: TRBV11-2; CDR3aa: CASRARDRVYEQYF
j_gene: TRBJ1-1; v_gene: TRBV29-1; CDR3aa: CSVAGLGLEAFF
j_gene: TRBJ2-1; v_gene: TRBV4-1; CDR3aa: CASSQDSGRPYNEQFF
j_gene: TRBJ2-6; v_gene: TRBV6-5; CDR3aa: CASSYESGAGANVLTF
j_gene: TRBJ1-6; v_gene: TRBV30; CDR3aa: CAWSVLAGENSPLHF
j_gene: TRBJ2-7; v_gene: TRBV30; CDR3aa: CAWSLAGVEEQYF
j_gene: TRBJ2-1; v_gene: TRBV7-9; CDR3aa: CASRPSSRSYNEQFF
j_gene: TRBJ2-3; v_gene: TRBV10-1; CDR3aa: CASSKESGTSGTDTQYF
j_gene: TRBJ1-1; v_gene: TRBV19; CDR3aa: CASSINRVNTEAFF
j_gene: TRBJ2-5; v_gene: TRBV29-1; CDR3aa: CSGRTGGGETQYF
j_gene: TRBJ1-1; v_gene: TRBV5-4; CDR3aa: CASSVFRDRGAEAFF
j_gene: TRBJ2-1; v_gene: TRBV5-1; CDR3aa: CASSFGPGGNNEQFF
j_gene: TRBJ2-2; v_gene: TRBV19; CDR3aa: CASSLTSTGELFF
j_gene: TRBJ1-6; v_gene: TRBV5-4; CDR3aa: CASSAGQVRSPLHF
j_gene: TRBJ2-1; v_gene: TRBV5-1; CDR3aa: CASSLGQPNEQFF